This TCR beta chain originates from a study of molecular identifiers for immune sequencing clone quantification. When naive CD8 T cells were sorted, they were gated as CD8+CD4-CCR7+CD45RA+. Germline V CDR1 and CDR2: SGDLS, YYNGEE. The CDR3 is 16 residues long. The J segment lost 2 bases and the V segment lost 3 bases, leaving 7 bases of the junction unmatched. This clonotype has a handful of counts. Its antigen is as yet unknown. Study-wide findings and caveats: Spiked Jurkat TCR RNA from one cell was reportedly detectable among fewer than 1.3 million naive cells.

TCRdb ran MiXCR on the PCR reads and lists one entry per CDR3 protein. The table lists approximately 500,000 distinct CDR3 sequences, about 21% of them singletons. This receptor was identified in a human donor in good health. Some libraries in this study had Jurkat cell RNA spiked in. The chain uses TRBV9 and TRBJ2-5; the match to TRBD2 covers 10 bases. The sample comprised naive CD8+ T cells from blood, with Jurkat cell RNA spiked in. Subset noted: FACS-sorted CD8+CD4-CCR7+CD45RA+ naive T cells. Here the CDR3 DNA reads TGTGCCAGCAGCGATACCGGGACTAGCGCTCAAGAGACCCAGTACTTC. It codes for CASSDTGTSAQETQYF.